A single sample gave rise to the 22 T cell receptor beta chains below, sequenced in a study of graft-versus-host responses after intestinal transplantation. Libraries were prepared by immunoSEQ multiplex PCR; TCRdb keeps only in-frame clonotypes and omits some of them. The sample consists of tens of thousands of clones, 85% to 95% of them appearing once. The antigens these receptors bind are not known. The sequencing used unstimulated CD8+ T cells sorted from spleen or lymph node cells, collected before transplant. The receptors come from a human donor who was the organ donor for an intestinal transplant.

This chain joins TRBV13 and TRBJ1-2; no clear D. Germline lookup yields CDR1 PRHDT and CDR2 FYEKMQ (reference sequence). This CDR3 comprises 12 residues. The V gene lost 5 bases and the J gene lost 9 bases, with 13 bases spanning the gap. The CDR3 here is CASSEEWGSYTF. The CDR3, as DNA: TGTGCCAGCAGCGAGGAGTGGGGTAGCTACACCTTC.

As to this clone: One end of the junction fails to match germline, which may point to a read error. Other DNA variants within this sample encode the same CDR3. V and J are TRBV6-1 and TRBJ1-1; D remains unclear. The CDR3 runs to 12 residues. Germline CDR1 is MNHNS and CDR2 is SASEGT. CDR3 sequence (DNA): TGCGCCAGCAGAGTGGAAACGTCTGAAGCTTTCTTT. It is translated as CASRVETSEAFF.

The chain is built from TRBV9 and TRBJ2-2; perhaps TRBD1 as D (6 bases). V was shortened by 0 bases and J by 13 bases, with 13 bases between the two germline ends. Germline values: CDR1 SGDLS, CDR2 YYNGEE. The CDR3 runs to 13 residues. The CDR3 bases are TGTGCCAGCAGCGTAGGGGGGCCTGGTGGGCTGTTTTTT. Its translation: CASSVGGPGGLFF. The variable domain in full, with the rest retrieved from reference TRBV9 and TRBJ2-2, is DSGVTQTPKHLITATGQRVTLRCSPRSGDLSVYWYQQSLDQGLQFLIQYYNGEERAKGNILERFSAQQFPDLHSELNLSSLELGDSALYFCASSVGGPGGLFFGEGSRLTVL.

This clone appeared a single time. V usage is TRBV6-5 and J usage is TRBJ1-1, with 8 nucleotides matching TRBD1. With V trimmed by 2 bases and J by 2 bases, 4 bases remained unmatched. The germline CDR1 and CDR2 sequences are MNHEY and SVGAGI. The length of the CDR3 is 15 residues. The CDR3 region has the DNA TGTGCCAGCAGTTACCTCGGACAGGGTAACACTGAAGCTTTCTTT. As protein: CASSYLGQGNTEAFF.

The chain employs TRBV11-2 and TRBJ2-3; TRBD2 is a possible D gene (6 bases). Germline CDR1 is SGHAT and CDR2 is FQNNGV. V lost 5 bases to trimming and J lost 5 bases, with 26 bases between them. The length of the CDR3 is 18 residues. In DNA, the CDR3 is TGTGCCAGCAGCCCCGCGCTATTGGGCGGGGAGAGTGGAGATACGCAGTATTTT. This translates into CASSPALLGGESGDTQYF.

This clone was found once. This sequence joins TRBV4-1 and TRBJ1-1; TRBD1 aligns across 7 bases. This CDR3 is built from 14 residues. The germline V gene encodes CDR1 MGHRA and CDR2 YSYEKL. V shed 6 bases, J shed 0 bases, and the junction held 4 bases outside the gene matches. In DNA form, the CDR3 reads TGCGCCAGCAGTAAGGACAGGCTGAACACTGAAGCTTTCTTT. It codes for CASSKDRLNTEAFF.

Written as DNA, the CDR3 is TGTGCCAGCAGTTCCGGGGTTTCCTACGAGCAGTACTTC. This sequence encodes CASSSGVSYEQYF. The chain has TRBV27 and TRBJ2-7; D is possibly TRBD2 (5 bases). The CDR3 has 13 amino acids. Germline V CDR1 and CDR2: MNHEY, SMNVEV (reference sequence). The V and J ends lost 4 bases and 1 base respectively, with 8 bases between them.

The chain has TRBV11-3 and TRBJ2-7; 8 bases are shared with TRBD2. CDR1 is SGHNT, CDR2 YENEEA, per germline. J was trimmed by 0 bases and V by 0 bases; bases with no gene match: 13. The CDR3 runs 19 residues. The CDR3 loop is CASSLDSQGSGANSYEQYF. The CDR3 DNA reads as TGTGCCAGCAGCTTAGATTCGCAAGGTAGCGGGGCCAACTCCTACGAGCAGTACTTC.

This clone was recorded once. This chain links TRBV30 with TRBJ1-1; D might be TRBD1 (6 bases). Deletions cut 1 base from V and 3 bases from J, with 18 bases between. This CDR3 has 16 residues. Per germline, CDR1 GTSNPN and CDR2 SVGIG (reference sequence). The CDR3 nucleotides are TGTGCCTGGAGTGAGAGGACAGTAATGATTGACACTGAAGCTTTCTTT. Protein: CAWSERTVMIDTEAFF.

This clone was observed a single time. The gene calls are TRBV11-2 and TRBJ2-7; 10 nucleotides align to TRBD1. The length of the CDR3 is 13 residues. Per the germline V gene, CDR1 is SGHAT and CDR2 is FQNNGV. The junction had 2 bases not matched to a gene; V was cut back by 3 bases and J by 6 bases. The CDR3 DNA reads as TGTGCCAGCAGCTTCGGGACAGGGGTCGAGCAGTACTTC. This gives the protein CASSFGTGVEQYF.

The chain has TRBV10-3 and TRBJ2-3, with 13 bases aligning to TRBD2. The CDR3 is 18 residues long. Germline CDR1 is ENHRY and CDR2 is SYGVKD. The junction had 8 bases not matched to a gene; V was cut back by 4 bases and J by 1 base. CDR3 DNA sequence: TGTGCCATCAGTGGGCCGACTAGCGGGGGGCCCGGCACAGATACGCAGTATTTT. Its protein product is CAISGPTSGGPGTDTQYF.

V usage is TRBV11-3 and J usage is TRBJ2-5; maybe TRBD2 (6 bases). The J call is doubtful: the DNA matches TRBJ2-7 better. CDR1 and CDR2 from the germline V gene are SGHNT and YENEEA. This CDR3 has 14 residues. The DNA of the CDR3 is TGTGCCAGCAGCTTATGGGGAGGCCCGAACGAGCAGTACTTC. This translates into CASSLWGGPNEQYF.

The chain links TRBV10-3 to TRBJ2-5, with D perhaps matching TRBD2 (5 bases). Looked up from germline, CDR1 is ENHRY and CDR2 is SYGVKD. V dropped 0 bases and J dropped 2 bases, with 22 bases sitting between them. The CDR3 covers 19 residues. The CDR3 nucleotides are TGTGCCATCAGTGAGTCCCTCCCAATGACCGGGGTTGAACAAGAGACCCAGTACTTC. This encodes CAISESLPMTGVEQETQYF.

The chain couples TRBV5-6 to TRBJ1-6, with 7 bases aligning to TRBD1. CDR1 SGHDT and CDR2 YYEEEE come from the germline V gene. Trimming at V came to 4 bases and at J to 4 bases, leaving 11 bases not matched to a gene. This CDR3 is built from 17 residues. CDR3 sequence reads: CASSLEEGGAYNSPLHF. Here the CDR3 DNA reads TGTGCCAGCAGCCTAGAAGAAGGGGGCGCTTATAATTCACCCCTCCACTTT.

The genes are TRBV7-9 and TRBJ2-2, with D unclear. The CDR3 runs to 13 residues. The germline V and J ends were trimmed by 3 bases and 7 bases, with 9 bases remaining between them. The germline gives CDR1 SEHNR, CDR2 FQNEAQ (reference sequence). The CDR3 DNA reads TGTGCCAGCAGCTTTGCTGTCGGCGGGGAGCTGTTTTTT. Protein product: CASSFAVGGELFF.

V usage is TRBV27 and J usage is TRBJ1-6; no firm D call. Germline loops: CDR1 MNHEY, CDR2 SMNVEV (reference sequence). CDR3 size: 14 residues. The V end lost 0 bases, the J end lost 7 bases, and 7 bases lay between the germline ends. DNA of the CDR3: TGTGCCAGCAGTTTATCTATTCAGAATTCACCCCTCCACTTT. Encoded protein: CASSLSIQNSPLHF.

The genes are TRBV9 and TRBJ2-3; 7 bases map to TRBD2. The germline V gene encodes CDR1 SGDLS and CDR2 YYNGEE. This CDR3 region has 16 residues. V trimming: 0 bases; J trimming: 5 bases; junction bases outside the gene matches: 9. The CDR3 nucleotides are TGTGCCAGCAGCGTAGGGGATTCGGCGGGGGAAGATACGCAGTATTTT. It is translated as CASSVGDSAGEDTQYF.

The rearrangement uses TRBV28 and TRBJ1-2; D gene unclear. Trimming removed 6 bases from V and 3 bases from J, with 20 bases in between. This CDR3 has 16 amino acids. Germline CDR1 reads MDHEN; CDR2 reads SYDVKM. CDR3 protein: CASRPAGEDYYYGYTF. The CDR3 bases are TGTGCCAGCAGGCCCGCCGGGGAGGATTACTACTATGGCTACACCTTC.

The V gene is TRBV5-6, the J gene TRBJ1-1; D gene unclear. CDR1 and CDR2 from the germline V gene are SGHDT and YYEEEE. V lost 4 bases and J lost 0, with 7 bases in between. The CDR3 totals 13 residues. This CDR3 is CASSPGMNTEAFF. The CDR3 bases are TGTGCCAGCAGCCCCGGGATGAACACTGAAGCTTTCTTT.

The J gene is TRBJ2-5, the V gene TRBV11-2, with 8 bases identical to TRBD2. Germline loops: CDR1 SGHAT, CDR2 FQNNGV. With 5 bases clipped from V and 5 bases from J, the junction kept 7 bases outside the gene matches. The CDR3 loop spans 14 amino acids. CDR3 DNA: TGTGCCAGCAGCCCGGGACTAGGTGAGGAGACCCAGTACTTC. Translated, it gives CASSPGLGEETQYF.

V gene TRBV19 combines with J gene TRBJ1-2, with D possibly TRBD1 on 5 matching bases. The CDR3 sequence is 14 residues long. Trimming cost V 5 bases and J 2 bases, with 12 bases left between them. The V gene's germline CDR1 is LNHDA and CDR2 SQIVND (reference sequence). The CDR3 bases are TGTGCCAGTAGTGCCCTTAGGGGAAACTATGGCTACACCTTC. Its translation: CASSALRGNYGYTF.

The CDR3 nucleotides read TGTGCCAGGACCCCACAGGGGAGCTTTAATTCACCCCTCCACTTT. This translates into CARTPQGSFNSPLHF. J is TRBJ1-6 and V is TRBV6-5; the match to TRBD1 covers 7 bases. This CDR3 has 15 amino acids. Germline values: CDR1 MNHEY, CDR2 SVGAGI. V shed 9 bases, J shed 6 bases, and the junction held 11 bases outside the gene matches.